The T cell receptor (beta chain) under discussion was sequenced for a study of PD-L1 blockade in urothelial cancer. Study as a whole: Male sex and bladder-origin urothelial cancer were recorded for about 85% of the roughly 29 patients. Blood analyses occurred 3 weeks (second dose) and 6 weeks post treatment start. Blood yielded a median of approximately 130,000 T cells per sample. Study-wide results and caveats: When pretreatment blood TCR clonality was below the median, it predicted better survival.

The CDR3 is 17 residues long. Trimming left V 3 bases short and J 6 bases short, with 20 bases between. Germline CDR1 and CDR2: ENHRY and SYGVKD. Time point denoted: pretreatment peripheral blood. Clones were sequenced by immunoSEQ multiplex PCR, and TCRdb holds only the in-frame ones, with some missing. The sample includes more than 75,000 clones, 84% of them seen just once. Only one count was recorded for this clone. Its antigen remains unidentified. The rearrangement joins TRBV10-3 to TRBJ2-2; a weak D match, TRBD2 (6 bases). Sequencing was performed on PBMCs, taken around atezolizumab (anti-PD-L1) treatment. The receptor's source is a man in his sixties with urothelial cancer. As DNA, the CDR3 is TGTGCCATCAGTGACAACACCCGGAGCGGGCGAGCCGGGGAGCTGTTTTTT. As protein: CAISDNTRSGRAGELFF.